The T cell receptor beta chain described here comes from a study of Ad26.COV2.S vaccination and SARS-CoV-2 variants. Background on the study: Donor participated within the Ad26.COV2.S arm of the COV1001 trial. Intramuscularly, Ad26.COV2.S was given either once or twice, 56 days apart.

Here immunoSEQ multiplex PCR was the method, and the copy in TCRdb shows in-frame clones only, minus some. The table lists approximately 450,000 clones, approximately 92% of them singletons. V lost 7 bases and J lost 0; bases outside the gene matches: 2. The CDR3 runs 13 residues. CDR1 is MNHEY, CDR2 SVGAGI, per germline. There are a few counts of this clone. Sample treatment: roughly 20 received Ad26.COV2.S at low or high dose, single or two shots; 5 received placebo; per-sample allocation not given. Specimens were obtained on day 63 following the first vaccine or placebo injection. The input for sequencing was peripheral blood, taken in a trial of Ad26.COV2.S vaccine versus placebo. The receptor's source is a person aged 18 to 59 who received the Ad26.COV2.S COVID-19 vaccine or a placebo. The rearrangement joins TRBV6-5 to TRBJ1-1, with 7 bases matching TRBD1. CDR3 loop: CASNRGLNTEAFF. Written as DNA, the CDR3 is TGTGCCAGCAACAGGGGTTTGAACACTGAAGCTTTCTTT.